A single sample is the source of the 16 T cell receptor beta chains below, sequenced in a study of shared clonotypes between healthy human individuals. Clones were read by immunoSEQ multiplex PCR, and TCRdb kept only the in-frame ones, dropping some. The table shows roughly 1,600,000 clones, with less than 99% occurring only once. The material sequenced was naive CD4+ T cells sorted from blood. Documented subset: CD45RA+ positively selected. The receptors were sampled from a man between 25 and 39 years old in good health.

The CDR3 DNA reads as TGTGCCACCGTCCCTGGACTAGCTACCAATGAGCAGTTCTTC. This gives the protein CATVPGLATNEQFF. V is TRBV10-3 and J is TRBJ2-1; 8 bases are a match to TRBD2. Germline CDR1 ENHRY, CDR2 SYGVKD. V lost 10 bases and J lost 6; bases outside the gene matches: 11. The CDR3 sequence is 14 residues long.

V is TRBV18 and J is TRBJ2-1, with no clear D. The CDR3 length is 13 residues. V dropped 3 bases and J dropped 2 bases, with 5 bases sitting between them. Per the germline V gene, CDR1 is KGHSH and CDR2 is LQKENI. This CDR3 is CASSPQTYNEQFF. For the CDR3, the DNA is TGTGCCAGCTCACCCCAAACCTACAATGAGCAGTTCTTC.

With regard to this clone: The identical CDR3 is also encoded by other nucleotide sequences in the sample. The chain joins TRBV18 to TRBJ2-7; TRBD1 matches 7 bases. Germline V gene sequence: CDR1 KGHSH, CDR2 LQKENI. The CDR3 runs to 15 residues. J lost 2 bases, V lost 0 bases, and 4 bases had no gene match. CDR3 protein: CASSPPGRGTYEQYF. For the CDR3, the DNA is TGTGCCAGCTCACCACCGGGCAGGGGGACCTACGAGCAGTACTTC. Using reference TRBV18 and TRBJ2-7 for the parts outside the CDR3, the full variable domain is NAGVMQNPRHLVRRRGQEARLRCSPMKGHSHVYWYRQLPEEGLKFMVYLQKENIIDESGMPKERFSAEFPKEGPSILRIQQVVRGDSAAYFCASSPPGRGTYEQYFGPGTRLTVT.

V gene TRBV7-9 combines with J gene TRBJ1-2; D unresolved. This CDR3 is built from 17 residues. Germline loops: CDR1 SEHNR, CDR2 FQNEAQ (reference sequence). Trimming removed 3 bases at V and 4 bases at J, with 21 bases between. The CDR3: CASSLGDNRLFTYGYTF. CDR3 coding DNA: TGTGCCAGCAGCTTGGGAGACAACCGATTATTTACCTATGGCTACACCTTC.

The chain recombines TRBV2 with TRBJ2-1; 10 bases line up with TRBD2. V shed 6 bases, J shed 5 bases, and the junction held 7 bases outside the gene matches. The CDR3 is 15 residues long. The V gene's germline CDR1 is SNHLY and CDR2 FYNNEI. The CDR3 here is CASSGRLAGDNEQFF. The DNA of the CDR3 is TGTGCCAGCAGCGGAAGGCTAGCGGGGGACAATGAGCAGTTCTTC. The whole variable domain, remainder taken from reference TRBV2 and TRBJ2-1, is EPEVTQTPSHQVTQMGQEVILRCVPISNHLYFYWYRQILGQKVEFLVSFYNNEISEKSEIFDDQFSVERPDGSNFTLKIRSTKLEDSAMYFCASSGRLAGDNEQFFGPGTRLTVL.

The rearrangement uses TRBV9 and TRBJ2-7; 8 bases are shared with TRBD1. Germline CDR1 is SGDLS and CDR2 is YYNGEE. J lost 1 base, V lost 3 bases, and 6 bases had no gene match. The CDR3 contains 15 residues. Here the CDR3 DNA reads TGTGCCAGCAGCGGACAGGGGCGCAGGTCCTACGAGCAGTACTTC. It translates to CASSGQGRRSYEQYF.

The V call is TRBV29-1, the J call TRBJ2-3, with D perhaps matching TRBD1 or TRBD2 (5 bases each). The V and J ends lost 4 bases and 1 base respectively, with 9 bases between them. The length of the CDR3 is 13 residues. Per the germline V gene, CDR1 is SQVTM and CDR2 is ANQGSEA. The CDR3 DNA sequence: TGCAGCGTTGGGTGGGGACGCACAGATACGCAGTATTTT. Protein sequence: CSVGWGRTDTQYF.

The chain's CDR3 is CASSRRTAGDQPQHF. CDR3 DNA sequence: TGTGCCAGCAGCCGAAGGACAGCCGGCGATCAGCCCCAGCATTTT. This chain connects TRBV7-7 to TRBJ1-5, with D possibly being TRBD1 (6 bases). Deletions cut 5 bases from V and 5 bases from J, with 16 bases between. The CDR3 contains 15 residues. Germline loops: CDR1 SSHAT, CDR2 FNYEAQ (reference sequence). Complete variable domain (other parts from reference TRBV7-7 and TRBJ1-5): GAGVSQSPRYKVTKRGQDVTLRCDPISSHATLYWYQQALGQGPEFLTYFNYEAQPDKSGLPSDRFSAERPEGSISTLTIQRTEQRDSAMYRCASSRRTAGDQPQHFGDGTRLSIL.

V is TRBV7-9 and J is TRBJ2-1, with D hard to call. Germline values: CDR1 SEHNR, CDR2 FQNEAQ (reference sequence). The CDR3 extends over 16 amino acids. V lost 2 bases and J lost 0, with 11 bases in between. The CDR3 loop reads CASSLPEPSSYNEQFF. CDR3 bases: TGTGCCAGCAGCTTACCGGAGCCGAGCTCCTACAATGAGCAGTTCTTC.

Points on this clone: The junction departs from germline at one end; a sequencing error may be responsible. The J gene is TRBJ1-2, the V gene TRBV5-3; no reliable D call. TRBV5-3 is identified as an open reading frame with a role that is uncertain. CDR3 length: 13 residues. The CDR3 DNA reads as TGTGCCAGCAGCTTTCTGTCCGCTACTGGCTACACCTTC. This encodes CASSFLSATGYTF.

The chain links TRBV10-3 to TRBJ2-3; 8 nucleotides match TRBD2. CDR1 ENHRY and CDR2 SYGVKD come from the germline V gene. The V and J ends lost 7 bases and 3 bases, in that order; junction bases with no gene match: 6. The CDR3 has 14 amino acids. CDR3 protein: CAIKAGGGTDTQYF. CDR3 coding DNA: TGTGCCATCAAGGCGGGAGGTGGGACAGATACGCAGTATTTT.

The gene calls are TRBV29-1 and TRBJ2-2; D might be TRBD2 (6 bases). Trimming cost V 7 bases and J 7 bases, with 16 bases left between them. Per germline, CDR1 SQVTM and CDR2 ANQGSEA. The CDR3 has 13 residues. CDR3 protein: CSATGLGSGELFF. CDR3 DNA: TGCAGCGCTACCGGCCTCGGGAGCGGGGAGCTGTTTTTT.

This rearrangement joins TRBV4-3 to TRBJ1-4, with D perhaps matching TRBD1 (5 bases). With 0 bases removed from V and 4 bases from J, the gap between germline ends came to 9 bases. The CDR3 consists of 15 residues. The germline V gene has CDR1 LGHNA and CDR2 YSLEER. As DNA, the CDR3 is TGCGCCAGCAGCCAAGATCTCGACAGTAATGAAAAACTGTTTTTT. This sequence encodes CASSQDLDSNEKLFF.

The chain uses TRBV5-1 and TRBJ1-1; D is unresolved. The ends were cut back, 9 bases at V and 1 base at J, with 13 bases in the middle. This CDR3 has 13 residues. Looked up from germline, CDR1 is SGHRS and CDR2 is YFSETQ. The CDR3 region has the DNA TGCGCCACTGCTCGGGTAACGAACACTGAAGCTTTCTTT. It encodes CATARVTNTEAFF.

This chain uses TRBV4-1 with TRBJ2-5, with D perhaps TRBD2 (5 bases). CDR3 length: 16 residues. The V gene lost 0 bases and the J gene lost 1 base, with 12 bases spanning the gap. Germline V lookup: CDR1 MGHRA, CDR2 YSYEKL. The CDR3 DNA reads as TGCGCCAGCAGCCAAGAGCCAGCGGATCCCCAAGAGACCCAGTACTTC. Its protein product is CASSQEPADPQETQYF.

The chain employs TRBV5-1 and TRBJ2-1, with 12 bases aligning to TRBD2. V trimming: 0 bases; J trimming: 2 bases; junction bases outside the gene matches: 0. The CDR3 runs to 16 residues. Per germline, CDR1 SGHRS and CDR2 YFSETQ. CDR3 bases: TGCGCCAGCAGCTTGGGGACTAGCGGGACCTACAATGAGCAGTTCTTC. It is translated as CASSLGTSGTYNEQFF.